The sequence of this T cell receptor beta chain was determined in a study of blood T cells in healthy people across ages. This clonotype has only a few counts. Sample-barcoded 5' priming and a J-beta primer mix drove a second PCR of roughly 7 to 11 cycles. TCRdb reanalysed the 5' RACE reads using MiXCR and keeps one entry per CDR3 protein. Of about 840,000 distinct CDR3 sequences in the sample, around 29% were seen once. V gave up 6 bases and J gave up 6 bases, with 21 bases separating them. This CDR3 comprises 15 residues. Per the germline V gene, CDR1 is DFQATT and CDR2 is SNEGSKA (reference sequence). These records were also assigned to another study, of T cells of mothers and their children.

The sequencing input was blood. The sequence was collected from a woman aged 40 to 55 in good health. The chain carries TRBV20-1 and TRBJ2-4, with D maybe TRBD2 (6 bases). The CDR3 sequence is CSAQTGPSEGNIQYF. The CDR3 DNA reads TGCAGTGCCCAAACCGGGCCCTCGGAGGGAAACATTCAGTACTTC.